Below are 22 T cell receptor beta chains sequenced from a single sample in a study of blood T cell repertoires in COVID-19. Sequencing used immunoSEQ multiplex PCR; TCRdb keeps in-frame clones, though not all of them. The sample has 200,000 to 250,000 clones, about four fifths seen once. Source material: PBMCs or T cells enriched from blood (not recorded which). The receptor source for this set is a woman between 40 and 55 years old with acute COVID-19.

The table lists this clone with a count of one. In DNA form, the CDR3 reads TGTGCCAGCAGCGACCGGGGGGATGACACCGGGGAGCTGTTTTTT. Protein sequence: CASSDRGDDTGELFF. V usage is TRBV5-4 and J usage is TRBJ2-2, with 7 bases aligning to TRBD2. This CDR3 contains 15 residues. After removal of 4 bases from V and 3 bases from J, the junction contained 6 bases not matched to a gene. From germline, CDR1 is SGHNT and CDR2 YYREEE (reference sequence).

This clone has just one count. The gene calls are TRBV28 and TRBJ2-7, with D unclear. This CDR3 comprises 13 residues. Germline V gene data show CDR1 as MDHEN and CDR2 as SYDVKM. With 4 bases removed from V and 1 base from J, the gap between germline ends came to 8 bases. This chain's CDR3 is CASSWAASYEQYF. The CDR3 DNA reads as TGTGCCAGCAGTTGGGCAGCTTCCTACGAGCAGTACTTC.

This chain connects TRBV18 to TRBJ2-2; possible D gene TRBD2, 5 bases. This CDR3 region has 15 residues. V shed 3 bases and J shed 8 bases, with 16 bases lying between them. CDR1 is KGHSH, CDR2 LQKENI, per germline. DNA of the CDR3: TGTGCCAGCTCACCTAGACAAACGGGGAATGGGGAGCTGTTTTTT. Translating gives CASSPRQTGNGELFF.

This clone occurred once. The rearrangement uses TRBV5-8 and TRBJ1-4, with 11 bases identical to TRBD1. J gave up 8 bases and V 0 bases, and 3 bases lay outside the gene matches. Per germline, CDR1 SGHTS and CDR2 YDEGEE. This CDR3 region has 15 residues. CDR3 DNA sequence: TGTGCCAGCAGCTTGGGGACAGGGGGCAGCGAAAAACTGTTTTTT. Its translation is CASSLGTGGSEKLFF.

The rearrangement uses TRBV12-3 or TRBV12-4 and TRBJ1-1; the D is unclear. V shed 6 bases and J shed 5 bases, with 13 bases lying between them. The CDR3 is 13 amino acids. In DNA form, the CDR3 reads TGTGCCAGCAGCCGTCTCTTCTATACTGAAGCTTTCTTT. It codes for CASSRLFYTEAFF.

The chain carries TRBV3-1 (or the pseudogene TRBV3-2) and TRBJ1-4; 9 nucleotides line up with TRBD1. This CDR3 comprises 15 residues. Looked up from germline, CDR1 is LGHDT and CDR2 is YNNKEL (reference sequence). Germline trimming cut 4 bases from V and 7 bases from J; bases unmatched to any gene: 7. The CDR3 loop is CASSPTGGTGEKLFF. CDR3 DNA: TGTGCCAGCAGCCCGACAGGGGGAACGGGTGAAAAACTGTTTTTT.

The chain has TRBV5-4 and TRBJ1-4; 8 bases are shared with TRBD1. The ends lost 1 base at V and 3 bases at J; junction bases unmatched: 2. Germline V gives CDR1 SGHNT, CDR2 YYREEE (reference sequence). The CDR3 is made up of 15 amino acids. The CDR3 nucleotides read TGTGCCAGCAGCTTGCGGACAGGGCCTAATGAAAAACTGTTTTTT. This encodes CASSLRTGPNEKLFF.

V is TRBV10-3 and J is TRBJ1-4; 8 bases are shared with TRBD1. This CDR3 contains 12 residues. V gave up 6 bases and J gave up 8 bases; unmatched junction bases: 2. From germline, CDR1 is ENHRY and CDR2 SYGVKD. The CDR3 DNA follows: TGTGCCATCAGGGGACAGGAAGAAAAACTGTTTTTT. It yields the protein CAIRGQEEKLFF.

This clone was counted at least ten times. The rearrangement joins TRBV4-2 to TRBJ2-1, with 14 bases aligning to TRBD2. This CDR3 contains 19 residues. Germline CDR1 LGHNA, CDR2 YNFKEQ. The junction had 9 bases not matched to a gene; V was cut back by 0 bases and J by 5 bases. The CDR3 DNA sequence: TGTGCCAGCAGCCAAGATAGGGGACTAGCGGGAGTCTGGAACAATGAGCAGTTCTTC. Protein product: CASSQDRGLAGVWNNEQFF.

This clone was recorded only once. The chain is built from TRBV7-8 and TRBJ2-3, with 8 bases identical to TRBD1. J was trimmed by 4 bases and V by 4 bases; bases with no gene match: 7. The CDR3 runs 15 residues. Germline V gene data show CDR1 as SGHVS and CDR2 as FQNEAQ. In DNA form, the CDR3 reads TGTGCCAGCAGCTCCGACAGGGGTCGGCCAGATACGCAGTATTTT. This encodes CASSSDRGRPDTQYF.

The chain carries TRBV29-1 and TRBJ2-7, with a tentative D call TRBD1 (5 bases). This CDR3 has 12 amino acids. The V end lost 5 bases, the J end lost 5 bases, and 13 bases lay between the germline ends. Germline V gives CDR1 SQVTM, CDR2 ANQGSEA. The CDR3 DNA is TGCAGCGTTTCAGGGTTTGGGAACGAGCAGTACTTC. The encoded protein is CSVSGFGNEQYF.

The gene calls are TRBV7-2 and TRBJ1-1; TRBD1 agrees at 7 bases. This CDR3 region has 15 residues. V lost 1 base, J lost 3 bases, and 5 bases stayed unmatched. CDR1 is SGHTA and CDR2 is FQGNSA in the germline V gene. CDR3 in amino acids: CASSLGGGRDTEAFF. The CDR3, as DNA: TGTGCCAGCAGCTTAGGAGGGGGCAGAGACACTGAAGCTTTCTTT. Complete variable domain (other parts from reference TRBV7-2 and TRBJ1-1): GAGVSQSPSNKVTEKGKDVELRCDPISGHTALYWYRQSLGQGLEFLIYFQGNSAPDKSGLPSDRFSAERTGGSVSTLTIQRTQQEDSAVYLCASSLGGGRDTEAFFGQGTRLTVV.

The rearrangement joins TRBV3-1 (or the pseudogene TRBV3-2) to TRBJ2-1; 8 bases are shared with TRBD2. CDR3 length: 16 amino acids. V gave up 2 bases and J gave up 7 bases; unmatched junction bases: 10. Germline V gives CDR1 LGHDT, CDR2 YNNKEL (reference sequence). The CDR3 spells CASSQLPAGVGNEQFF. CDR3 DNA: TGTGCCAGCAGCCAATTACCAGCGGGAGTTGGGAATGAGCAGTTCTTC.

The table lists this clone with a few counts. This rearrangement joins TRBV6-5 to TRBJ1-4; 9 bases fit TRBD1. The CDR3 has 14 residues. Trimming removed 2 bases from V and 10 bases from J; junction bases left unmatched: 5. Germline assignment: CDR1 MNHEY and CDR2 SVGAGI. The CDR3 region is CASSYPRQGGKLFF. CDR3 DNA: TGTGCCAGCAGTTACCCCCGACAGGGGGGAAAACTGTTTTTT.

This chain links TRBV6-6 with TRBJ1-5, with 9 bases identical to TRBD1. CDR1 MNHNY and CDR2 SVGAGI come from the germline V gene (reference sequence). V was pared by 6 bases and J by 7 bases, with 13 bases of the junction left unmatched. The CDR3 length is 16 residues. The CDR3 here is CASSPPSRDRAQPQHF. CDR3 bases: TGTGCCAGCAGCCCACCGTCCCGGGACAGGGCGCAGCCCCAGCATTTT.

Here the CDR3 DNA reads TGTGCCAGCAGCCCACTGACGTCCACGGGTGGCTACACCTTC. Translated, it gives CASSPLTSTGGYTF. The chain carries TRBV9 and TRBJ1-2; no clear D gene. Trimming removed 4 bases from V and 7 bases from J, with 17 bases in between. CDR1 and CDR2 from the germline V gene are SGDLS and YYNGEE. The CDR3 consists of 14 residues.

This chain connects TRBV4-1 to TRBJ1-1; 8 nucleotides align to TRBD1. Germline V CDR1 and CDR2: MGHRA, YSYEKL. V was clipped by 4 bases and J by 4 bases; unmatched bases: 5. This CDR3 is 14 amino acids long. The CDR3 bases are TGCGCCAGCAGCCCGGACAGGGTGGGCACTGAAGCTTTCTTT. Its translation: CASSPDRVGTEAFF.

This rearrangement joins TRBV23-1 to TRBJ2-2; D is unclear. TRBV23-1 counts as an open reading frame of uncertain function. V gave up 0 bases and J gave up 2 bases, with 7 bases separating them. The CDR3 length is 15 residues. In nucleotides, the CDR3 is TGCGCCAGCAGTCAATCTTCAGGTAACACCGGGGAGCTGTTTTTT. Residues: CASSQSSGNTGELFF.

Here the CDR3 reads CASSTYSGTGLYGYTF. CDR3 sequence (DNA): TGTGCCAGCAGCACTTACTCCGGGACAGGCCTCTATGGCTACACCTTC. The chain uses TRBV21-1 and TRBJ1-2; the DNA was not compared with TRBD1, the D call given in the table. TRBV21-1 is a pseudogene. This CDR3 has 16 amino acids.

CDR3 in DNA: TGTGCCAGCAGCCAGACACACTCTAACTATGGCTACACCTTC. Amino acid sequence: CASSQTHSNYGYTF. This sequence joins TRBV3-1 (or the pseudogene TRBV3-2) and TRBJ1-2; D remains ambiguous. The germline V gene encodes CDR1 LGHDT and CDR2 YNNKEL (reference sequence). V was pared by 3 bases and J by 0 bases, with 8 bases between. This CDR3 has 14 amino acids.

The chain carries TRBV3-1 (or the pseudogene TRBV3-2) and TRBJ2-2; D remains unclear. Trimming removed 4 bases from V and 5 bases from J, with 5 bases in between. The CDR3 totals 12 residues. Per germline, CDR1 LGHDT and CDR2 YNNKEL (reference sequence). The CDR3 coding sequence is TGTGCCAGCAGCCTAGTGACCGGGGAGCTGTTTTTT. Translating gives CASSLVTGELFF.

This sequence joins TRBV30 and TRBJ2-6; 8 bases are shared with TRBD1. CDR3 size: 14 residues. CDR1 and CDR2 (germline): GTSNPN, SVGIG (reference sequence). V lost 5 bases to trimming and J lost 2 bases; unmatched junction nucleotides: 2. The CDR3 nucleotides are TGTGCCTGGCAGGGGGCGGCTGGGGCCAACGTCCTGACTTTC. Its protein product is CAWQGAAGANVLTF. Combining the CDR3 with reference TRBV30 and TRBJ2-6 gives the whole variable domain SQTIHQWPATLVQPVGSPLSLECTVEGTSNPNLYWYRQAAGRGLQLLFYSVGIGQISSEVPQNLSASRPQDRQFILSSKKLLLSDSGFYLCAWQGAAGANVLTFGAGSRLTVL.